These T cell receptor beta chains were read from a single sample in a study of molecular identifiers for immune sequencing clone quantification. TCRdb itself ran the PCR reads through MiXCR, one entry per CDR3 protein. The sample yields 85,000 to 120,000 distinct CDR3 sequences, about 35% seen once. The sample was naive CD8+ T cells from blood, with Jurkat cell RNA spiked in. These receptors came from a human donor in good health. Some libraries in this study had Jurkat cell RNA spiked in. Each CDR3 is given with its conserved first and last residue. Fields, in order: V gene, J gene, clone size, D gene, CDR3 protein, CDR3 DNA. D genes are given only for firm matches. Where a row states a size, it is once, few, many or the class of an expanded clone; other rows omit it.

>TRBV5-6|TRBJ2-7|-|-
CASSPGSCEQYF
TGTGCCAGCAGCCCCGGCTCCTGCGAGCAGTACTTC
>TRBV5-1|TRBJ2-5|-|TRBD1
CASSLTGGRETQYF
TGCGCCAGCAGCTTGACAGGGGGCCGGGAGACCCAGTACTTC
>TRBV7-8|TRBJ2-3|-|-
CAAVRVGTDTQYF
TGTGCCGCAGTCCGAGTAGGCACTGATACGCAGTATTTT
>TRBV5-8|TRBJ2-3|-|-
CASSPGTPSTDTQYF
TGTGCCAGCAGCCCCGGGACCCCAAGCACAGATACGCAGTATTTT
>TRBV19|TRBJ2-5|many|-
CASRGRSFETQYF
TGTGCCAGTAGAGGGAGGTCCTTCGAGACCCAGTACTTC
>TRBV4-3|TRBJ2-1|-|-
CASNLWTGSSNEQFF
TGCGCCAGCAACCTCTGGACGGGTTCATCAAATGAGCAGTTCTTC
>TRBV19|TRBJ2-1|-|-
CASSIQPSSYNEQFF
TGTGCCAGTAGTATACAACCTAGCTCCTACAATGAGCAGTTCTTC
>TRBV19|TRBJ2-7|few|TRBD1
CASSIWTGPSYEQYF
TGTGCCAGTAGTATATGGACAGGTCCCTCCTACGAGCAGTACTTC
>TRBV29-1|TRBJ1-1|many|-
CSAGISTEAFF
TGCAGCGCGGGTATCAGCACTGAAGCTTTCTTT
>TRBV20-1|TRBJ2-1|-|-
CSAPTLYNEQFF
TGCAGTGCTCCGACTCTGTACAATGAGCAGTTCTTC
>TRBV12-3/TRBV12-4|TRBJ2-5|-|-
CASSLTPIDRYF
TGTGCCAGCAGTTTGACTCCCATAGACCGGTACTTC
>TRBV15|TRBJ2-6|-|-
CATSRDLGANVLTF
TGTGCCACCAGCAGAGATTTGGGGGCCAACGTCCTGACTTTC
>TRBV5-5|TRBJ2-3|many|-
CASSFPAERVNTDTQYF
TGTGCCAGCAGCTTCCCCGCTGAGCGGGTAAACACAGATACGCAGTATTTT
>TRBV29-1|TRBJ2-1|few|-
CSVEDTDPAQFF
TGCAGCGTTGAAGATACTGACCCCGCGCAGTTCTTC
>TRBV19|TRBJ2-7|few|-
CASSTWETGRVYEQYF
TGTGCCAGTAGTACGTGGGAGACAGGGAGGGTCTACGAGCAGTACTTC
>TRBV7-9|TRBJ2-7|many|-
CASSLVGLAEQYF
TGTGCCAGCAGCTTAGTAGGTCTGGCCGAGCAGTACTTC
>TRBV12-3/TRBV12-4|TRBJ2-3|-|TRBD2
CASTLGLAGVDTQYF
TGTGCCAGCACCTTGGGACTAGCGGGAGTTGATACGCAGTATTTT
>TRBV20-1|TRBJ2-1|-|TRBD1
CGIETGHEQFF
TGCGGCATCGAGACAGGGCACGAGCAGTTCTTC
>TRBV28|TRBJ2-1|-|TRBD2
CASSGLAGVPEQFF
TGTGCCAGCAGCGGACTAGCGGGAGTCCCTGAGCAGTTCTTC
>TRBV20-1|TRBJ2-7|-|TRBD2
CSASRGTNPYEQYF
TGCAGTGCTTCCCGGGGGACTAACCCCTACGAGCAGTACTTC
>TRBV19|TRBJ2-3|-|TRBD2
CASSIPNLLAGSTDTQYF
TGTGCCAGTAGTATTCCCAACCTTCTAGCGGGCAGCACAGATACGCAGTATTTT
>TRBV28|TRBJ1-1|many|TRBD1
CASSFLQGANTEAFF
TGTGCCAGCAGTTTCCTACAGGGGGCCAACACTGAAGCTTTCTTT
>TRBV10-2|TRBJ2-7|once|-
CASLSGYEQYF
TGCGCCAGCCTATCAGGCTACGAGCAGTACTTC
>TRBV20-1|TRBJ2-7|-|-
CSARDRRDKTYEQYF
TGCAGTGCTAGAGATAGGCGGGATAAGACCTACGAGCAGTACTTC